Shown below are 32 T cell receptor beta chains from a single sample sequenced in a study of blood T cell repertoires in COVID-19. Method: immunoSEQ multiplex PCR; TCRdb's copy keeps in-frame clones and lacks some. The table lists roughly 100,000 clones, roughly nine tenths of them singletons. Sequenced: peripheral blood. Source of these receptors: a human donor in a cohort sampled during active COVID-19.

The CDR3 DNA reads as TGTGCCACCAGCAGTAACAGGGGGGTAGGCTACACCTTC. Its translation is CATSSNRGVGYTF. J is TRBJ1-2 and V is TRBV15; TRBD1 matches at 8 bases. Per the germline V gene, CDR1 is LNHNV and CDR2 is YYDKDF (reference sequence). The CDR3 length is 13 residues. V dropped 3 bases and J dropped 8; count of bases not matched to a gene: 5.

The CDR3 coding sequence is TGTGCCAGCAGCCTTGGGGGGGCTGGGAGGCCACCCTACAATGAGCAGTTCTTC. Translating gives CASSLGGAGRPPYNEQFF. The rearrangement joins TRBV7-9 to TRBJ2-1; maybe TRBD2 (7 bases). V lost 5 bases to trimming and J lost 2 bases, with 22 bases between them. Per the germline V gene, CDR1 is SEHNR and CDR2 is FQNEAQ (reference sequence). The CDR3 is made up of 18 amino acids.

The chain recombines TRBV5-1 with TRBJ2-5; possible D gene TRBD2, 6 bases. V shed 4 bases and J shed 5 bases, with 12 bases lying between them. The V gene's germline CDR1 is SGHRS and CDR2 YFSETQ. The CDR3 spans 13 residues. CDR3 amino acids: CASSKTSPETQYF. CDR3 bases: TGCGCCAGCAGCAAGACTAGTCCCGAGACCCAGTACTTC.

The chain recombines TRBV12-3 or TRBV12-4 with TRBJ2-7; TRBD1 might be the D (6 bases). The CDR3 covers 13 residues. V lost 3 bases and J 3 bases, leaving 9 bases between the germline ends. The CDR3 DNA sequence: TGTGCCAGCAGTTTTGGCAGGGGCTACGAGCAGTACTTC. Amino acid sequence: CASSFGRGYEQYF.

The rearrangement uses TRBV27 and TRBJ1-5; D is uncertain. Germline V gene sequence: CDR1 MNHEY, CDR2 SMNVEV (reference sequence). The ends were cut back, 2 bases at V and 3 bases at J, with 17 bases in the middle. This CDR3 has 17 amino acids. This chain's CDR3 is CASSLNSFVSDNQPQHF. CDR3 bases: TGTGCCAGCAGTTTAAATTCGTTCGTGTCAGACAATCAGCCCCAGCATTTT.

This chain connects TRBV19 to TRBJ1-3; tentatively, D is TRBD1 (6 bases). This CDR3 has 15 amino acids. The germline gives CDR1 LNHDA, CDR2 SQIVND (reference sequence). The V end was cut by 7 bases, the J end by 0 bases, with 13 bases between. CDR3 bases: TGTGCCAGTAAATTGGGGGCCTTCTCTGGAAACACCATATATTTT. This encodes CASKLGAFSGNTIYF.

The chain recombines TRBV12-5 with TRBJ2-1; no clear D. The CDR3 loop spans 18 amino acids. Trimming cost V 3 bases and J 0 bases, with 18 bases left between them. Germline CDR1 reads LGHNT; CDR2 reads FRNRAP. The CDR3 bases are TGTGCTAGTGGTTTTTTGAGGAAGGATTACAACTCCTACAATGAGCAGTTCTTC. It encodes CASGFLRKDYNSYNEQFF.

The gene calls are TRBV6-5 and TRBJ1-5; 8 bases agree with TRBD1. The CDR3 has 14 residues. Looked up from germline, CDR1 is MNHEY and CDR2 is SVGAGI. V trimming: 6 bases; J trimming: 7 bases; junction bases outside the gene matches: 8. CDR3 loop: CASSGQGWRQPQHF. The CDR3 DNA sequence: TGTGCCAGCAGCGGACAGGGTTGGAGGCAGCCCCAGCATTTT.

Notes on this clone: The identical CDR3 is also encoded by other nucleotide sequences in the sample. The chain combines TRBV24-1 with TRBJ1-5, with 7 bases lining up with TRBD1. V gave up 7 bases and J gave up 4 bases; unmatched junction bases: 3. Per the germline V gene, CDR1 is KGHDR and CDR2 is SFDVKD. The CDR3 runs to 13 residues. As DNA, the CDR3 is TGTGCCACCAGCAGGGGGAATAATCAGCCCCAGCATTTT. This sequence encodes CATSRGNNQPQHF.

This chain uses TRBV9 with TRBJ1-2; 8 bases match TRBD1. The ends lost 0 bases at V and 6 bases at J; junction bases unmatched: 10. CDR1 is SGDLS, CDR2 YYNGEE, per germline. The CDR3 runs 16 residues. CDR3 sequence reads: CASSVVDGRGQDGYTF. For the CDR3, the DNA is TGTGCCAGCAGCGTAGTGGATGGCAGGGGGCAAGATGGCTACACCTTC.

This rearrangement joins TRBV4-3 to TRBJ1-6; maybe TRBD1 (5 bases). Looked up from germline, CDR1 is LGHNA and CDR2 is YSLEER. The CDR3 length is 12 residues. V lost 1 base and J 12 bases, leaving 7 bases between the germline ends. In DNA form, the CDR3 reads TGCGCCAGCAGCCAAGCCGGGGGACCCCTCCACTTT. The encoded protein is CASSQAGGPLHF.

The rearrangement links TRBV2 to TRBJ1-5; 8 bases fit TRBD1. After removal of 1 base from V and 6 bases from J, the junction contained 2 bases not matched to a gene. Germline CDR1 is SNHLY and CDR2 is FYNNEI. CDR3 length equals 14 residues. This CDR3 reads CASSEGTGPQPQHF. CDR3 DNA sequence: TGTGCCAGCAGTGAAGGGACAGGGCCTCAGCCCCAGCATTTT.

This sequence joins TRBV9 and TRBJ2-3; 13 nucleotides agree with TRBD2. The CDR3 length is 18 residues. Trimming took 4 bases from V and 3 from J; bases not matched to a gene: 11. Germline lookup yields CDR1 SGDLS and CDR2 YYNGEE. The CDR3 sequence: CASSPRVGLAGATDTQYF. The CDR3 region has the DNA TGTGCCAGCAGCCCTCGGGTAGGACTAGCGGGGGCTACAGATACGCAGTATTTT.

The chain recombines TRBV29-1 with TRBJ1-1; D not certain. V dropped 5 bases and J dropped 1 base, with 5 bases sitting between them. Germline V gene lookup returns CDR1 SQVTM and CDR2 ANQGSEA. The CDR3 is 11 amino acids. CDR3 protein: CSVQQNTEAFF. CDR3 bases: TGCAGCGTTCAACAGAACACTGAAGCTTTCTTT.

The genes are TRBV6-2 or TRBV6-3 and TRBJ2-7; D ambiguous. The CDR3 loop spans 14 amino acids. V was clipped by 4 bases and J by 5 bases, with 15 bases between them. Germline-derived CDR1 and CDR2 are MNHEY and SVGEGT. CDR3: CASSSSRTSDEQYF. CDR3 sequence (DNA): TGTGCCAGCAGTTCGTCCCGTACTTCCGACGAGCAGTACTTC.

The count of this clone is one. The gene calls are TRBV29-1 and TRBJ2-2, with 9 bases that match TRBD1. Germline assignment: CDR1 SQVTM and CDR2 ANQGSEA. Trimming took 4 bases from V and 7 from J; bases not matched to a gene: 7. The CDR3 contains 14 residues. The CDR3 DNA reads TGCAGCGTTGGGACAGGGGAAAAATACGGGGAGCTGTTTTTT. Its translation: CSVGTGEKYGELFF.

V and J are TRBV7-2 and TRBJ2-1; 14 bases agree with TRBD2. V lost 4 bases, J lost 12 bases, and 8 bases stayed unmatched. The CDR3 covers 15 residues. Germline V gives CDR1 SGHTA, CDR2 FQGNSA. CDR3 loop: CASSYRLAGGQGQFF. CDR3 nucleotides: TGTGCCAGCAGCTATAGACTAGCGGGAGGGCAGGGGCAGTTCTTC.

The chain has TRBV15 and TRBJ2-1; tentative D call: TRBD1 (5 bases). The CDR3 runs to 16 residues. V gave up 1 base and J gave up 5 bases, with 15 bases separating them. CDR1 is LNHNV, CDR2 YYDKDF, per germline (reference sequence). The CDR3 bases are TGTGCCACCAGCAGAGGTCGACAGCGCTATAACAATGAGCAGTTCTTC. Residues: CATSRGRQRYNNEQFF. The whole variable domain, filled in from reference TRBV15 and TRBJ2-1, reads DAMVIQNPRYQVTQFGKPVTLSCSQTLNHNVMYWYQQKSSQAPKLLFHYYDKDFNNEADTPDNFQSRRPNTSFCFLDIRSPGLGDTAMYLCATSRGRQRYNNEQFFGPGTRLTVL.

As concerns this clone: One end of the junction fails to match germline, which may point to a read error. The gene calls are TRBV6-2 or TRBV6-3 and TRBJ1-5; D is perhaps TRBD1 (5 bases). From germline, CDR1 is MNHEY and CDR2 SVGEGT. CDR3 length: 15 residues. The CDR3 protein is CASSYLSVGGEPRHF. The CDR3 DNA reads TGTGCCAGCAGTTACTTATCCGTGGGGGGAGAGCCCCGGCATTTT.

The V call is TRBV5-1, the J call TRBJ2-5; D gene ambiguous. The germline gives CDR1 SGHRS, CDR2 YFSETQ. V was trimmed by 4 bases and J by 2 bases, leaving 3 bases between them. There are 11 residues in the CDR3. CDR3 loop: CASSQQETQYF. The CDR3 DNA reads as TGCGCCAGCAGCCAACAAGAGACCCAGTACTTC.

The chain combines TRBV7-2 with TRBJ2-7, with 7 bases aligning to TRBD1. J was trimmed by 1 base and V by 1 base; bases with no gene match: 7. Germline lookup yields CDR1 SGHTA and CDR2 FQGNSA. There are 16 residues in the CDR3. The CDR3 here is CASSLVYGTVSYEQYF. Here the CDR3 DNA reads TGTGCCAGCAGCTTAGTATATGGGACAGTTTCCTACGAGCAGTACTTC.

The chain recombines TRBV6-5 with TRBJ2-1, with 11 bases lining up with TRBD1. V shed 8 bases, J shed 5 bases, and the junction held 5 bases outside the gene matches. Germline CDR1 reads MNHEY; CDR2 reads SVGAGI. The CDR3 covers 14 residues. CDR3 DNA sequence: TGTGCCAGCGACCGGGACAGGGGGGACAATGAGCAGTTCTTC. Protein product: CASDRDRGDNEQFF.

The J gene is TRBJ1-6, the V gene TRBV6-5; 7 nucleotides align to TRBD1. J lost 10 bases, V lost 6 bases, and 9 bases had no gene match. The CDR3 is 14 residues long. Germline values: CDR1 MNHEY, CDR2 SVGAGI. In DNA, the CDR3 is TGTGCCAGCAGCCAGGGGGTCATAGGGTCACCCCTCCACTTT. It yields the protein CASSQGVIGSPLHF.

The V gene is TRBV27, the J gene TRBJ2-7; D is possibly TRBD2 (6 bases). V dropped 0 bases and J dropped 3 bases, with 12 bases sitting between them. CDR3 length: 15 residues. Germline loops: CDR1 MNHEY, CDR2 SMNVEV (reference sequence). CDR3 loop: CASSLSFGLNYEQYF. In DNA form, the CDR3 reads TGTGCCAGCAGTTTATCGTTCGGACTAAACTACGAGCAGTACTTC.

The rearrangement links TRBV15 to TRBJ2-1; D is unresolved. The CDR3 spans 12 residues. Germline values: CDR1 LNHNV, CDR2 YYDKDF (reference sequence). V lost 3 bases and J 8 bases, leaving 8 bases between the germline ends. CDR3 sequence (DNA): TGTGCCACCAGCAGGTTAGCCCATGAGCAGTTCTTC. Its protein product is CATSRLAHEQFF.

This chain connects TRBV30 to TRBJ2-5, with D uncertain. The V and J ends lost 2 bases and 5 bases respectively, with 9 bases between them. The CDR3 has 12 amino acids. Germline values: CDR1 GTSNPN, CDR2 SVGIG (reference sequence). The CDR3 DNA is TGTGCCTGGAGTATCGCTATGGAGACCCAGTACTTC. Its translation: CAWSIAMETQYF.

The V gene is TRBV5-1, the J gene TRBJ1-6; 8 bases are shared with TRBD1. This CDR3 spans 14 amino acids. The junction had 0 bases not matched to a gene; V was cut back by 0 bases and J by 7 bases. Germline loops: CDR1 SGHRS, CDR2 YFSETQ. The CDR3 sequence: CASSLGQGNSPLHF. The CDR3 nucleotides are TGCGCCAGCAGCTTGGGACAGGGGAATTCACCCCTCCACTTT.

Details on this clone: Germline is not matched at one junction end, which may reflect a read error. The chain recombines TRBV12-3 or TRBV12-4 with TRBJ2-7, with D perhaps matching TRBD1 (6 bases). The CDR3 loop spans 13 amino acids. The CDR3 bases are TGTGCCAGCAGTTTTGGACAGTCCTCCGAGCAGTACTTC. This encodes CASSFGQSSEQYF.

V usage is TRBV9 and J usage is TRBJ1-4, with TRBD1 matching 10 bases. V lost 2 bases, J lost 8 bases, and 6 bases stayed unmatched. Germline V lookup: CDR1 SGDLS, CDR2 YYNGEE. The length of the CDR3 is 15 residues. CDR3 sequence: CASSVWGTGAEKLFF. DNA for the CDR3: TGTGCCAGCAGCGTGTGGGGGACAGGGGCCGAAAAACTGTTTTTT.

The chain is built from TRBV5-6 and TRBJ2-7; 8 positions agree with TRBD1. CDR3 length: 13 residues. V lost 4 bases, J lost 5 bases, and 5 bases stayed unmatched. CDR1 and CDR2 (germline): SGHDT, YYEEEE. The CDR3 nucleotides are TGTGCCAGCAGCCGGTGGACAGGGAACGAGCAGTACTTC. It yields the protein CASSRWTGNEQYF.

The chain links TRBV9 to TRBJ2-2; D remains ambiguous. CDR1 SGDLS and CDR2 YYNGEE come from the germline V gene. The V and J ends lost 2 bases and 1 base respectively, with 12 bases between them. The CDR3 is 16 residues long. The CDR3 bases are TGTGCCAGCAGCGTGTACAGTGCTATGAACACCGGGGAGCTGTTTTTT. Protein sequence: CASSVYSAMNTGELFF.

V and J are TRBV9 and TRBJ2-3; tentatively, D is TRBD2 (6 bases). V lost 5 bases, J lost 0 bases, and 13 bases lay in between. This CDR3 has 15 amino acids. The germline V gene has CDR1 SGDLS and CDR2 YYNGEE. CDR3 in DNA: TGTGCCAGCAGTGGGAGGCTAGCGAGCACAGATACGCAGTATTTT. It codes for CASSGRLASTDTQYF.